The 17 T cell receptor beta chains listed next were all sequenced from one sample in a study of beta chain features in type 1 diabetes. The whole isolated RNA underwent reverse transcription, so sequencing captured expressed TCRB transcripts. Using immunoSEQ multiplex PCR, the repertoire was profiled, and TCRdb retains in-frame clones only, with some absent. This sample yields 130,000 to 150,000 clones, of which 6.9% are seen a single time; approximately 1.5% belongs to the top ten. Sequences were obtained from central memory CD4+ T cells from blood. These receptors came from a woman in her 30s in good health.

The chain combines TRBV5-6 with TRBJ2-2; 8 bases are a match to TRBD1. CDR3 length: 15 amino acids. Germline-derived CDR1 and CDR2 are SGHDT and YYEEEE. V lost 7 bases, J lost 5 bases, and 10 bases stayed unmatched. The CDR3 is CASSTGARRTGELFF. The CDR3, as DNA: TGTGCCAGCTCGACAGGGGCGCGGAGGACCGGGGAGCTGTTTTTT.

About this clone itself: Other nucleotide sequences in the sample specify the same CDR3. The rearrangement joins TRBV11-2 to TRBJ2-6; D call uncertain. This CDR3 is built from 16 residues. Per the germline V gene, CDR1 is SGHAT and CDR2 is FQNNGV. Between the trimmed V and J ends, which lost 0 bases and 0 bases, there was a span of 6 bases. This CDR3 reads CASSLDGASGANVLTF. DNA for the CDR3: TGTGCCAGCAGCTTAGACGGTGCCTCTGGGGCCAACGTCCTGACTTTC.

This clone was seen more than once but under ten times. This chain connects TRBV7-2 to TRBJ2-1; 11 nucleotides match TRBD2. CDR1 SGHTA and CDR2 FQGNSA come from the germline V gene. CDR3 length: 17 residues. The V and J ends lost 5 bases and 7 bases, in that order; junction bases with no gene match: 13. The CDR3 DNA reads TGTGCCAGCAGCAAGGGGTTTACTAGCGGGAGTCAAAATGAGCAGTTCTTC. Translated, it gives CASSKGFTSGSQNEQFF.

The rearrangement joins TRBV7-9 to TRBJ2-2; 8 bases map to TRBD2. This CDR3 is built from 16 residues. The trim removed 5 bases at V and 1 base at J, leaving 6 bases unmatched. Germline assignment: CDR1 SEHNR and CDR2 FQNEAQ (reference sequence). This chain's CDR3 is CASSPPGGRNTGELFF. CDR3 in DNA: TGTGCCAGCAGCCCGCCGGGGGGGAGGAACACCGGGGAGCTGTTTTTT.

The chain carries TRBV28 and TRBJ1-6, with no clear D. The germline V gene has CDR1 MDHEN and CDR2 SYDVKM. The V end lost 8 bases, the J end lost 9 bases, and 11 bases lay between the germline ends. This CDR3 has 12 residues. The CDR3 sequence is CASGLSPSPLHF. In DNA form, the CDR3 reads TGTGCCAGCGGCCTTTCCCCTTCACCCCTCCACTTT. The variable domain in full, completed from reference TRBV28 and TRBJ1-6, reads DVKVTQSSRYLVKRTGEKVFLECVQDMDHENMFWYRQDPGLGLRLIYFSYDVKMKEKGDIPEGYSVSREKKERFSLILESASTNQTSMYLCASGLSPSPLHFGNGTRLTVT.

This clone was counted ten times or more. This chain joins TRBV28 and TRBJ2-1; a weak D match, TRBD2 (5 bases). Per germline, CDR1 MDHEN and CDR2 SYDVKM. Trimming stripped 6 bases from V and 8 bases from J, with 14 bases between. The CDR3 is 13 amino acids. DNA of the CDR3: TGTGCCAGCAGACCAATTCGAGGGTATGAGCAGTTCTTC. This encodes CASRPIRGYEQFF.

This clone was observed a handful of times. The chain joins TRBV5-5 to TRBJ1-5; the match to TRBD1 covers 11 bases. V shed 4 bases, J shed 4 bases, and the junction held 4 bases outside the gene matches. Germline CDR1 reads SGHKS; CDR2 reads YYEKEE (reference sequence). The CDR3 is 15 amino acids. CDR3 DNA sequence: TGTGCCAGCAGCCCACGGGACAGGGGGAATCAGCCCCAGCATTTT. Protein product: CASSPRDRGNQPQHF.

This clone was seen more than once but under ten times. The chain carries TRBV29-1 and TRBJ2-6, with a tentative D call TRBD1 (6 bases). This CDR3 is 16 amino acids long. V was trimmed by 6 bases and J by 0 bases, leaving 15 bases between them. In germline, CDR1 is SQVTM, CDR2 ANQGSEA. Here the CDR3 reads CSVSRDIDSGANVLTF. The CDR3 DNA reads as TGCAGCGTGAGTCGGGACATAGACTCTGGGGCCAACGTCCTGACTTTC.

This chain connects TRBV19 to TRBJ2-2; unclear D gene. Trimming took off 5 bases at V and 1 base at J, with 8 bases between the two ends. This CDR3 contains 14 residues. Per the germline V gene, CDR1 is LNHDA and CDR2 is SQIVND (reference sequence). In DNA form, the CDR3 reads TGTGCCAGTAGTTTTGACTTGAACACCGGGGAGCTGTTTTTT. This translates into CASSFDLNTGELFF.

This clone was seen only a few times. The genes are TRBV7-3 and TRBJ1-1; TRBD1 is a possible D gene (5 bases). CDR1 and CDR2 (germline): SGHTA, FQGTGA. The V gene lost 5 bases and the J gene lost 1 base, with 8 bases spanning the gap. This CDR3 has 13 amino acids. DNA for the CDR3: TGTGCCAGCAGCCGAACAGGGAACACTGAAGCTTTCTTT. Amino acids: CASSRTGNTEAFF.

The CDR3, as DNA: TGTGCCAGCAGCTTAGGGCTTTTTTCCGATACGCAGTATTTT. As protein: CASSLGLFSDTQYF. The chain employs TRBV7-2 and TRBJ2-3; no clear D gene. V dropped 1 base and J dropped 6 bases, with 11 bases sitting between them. The germline V gene has CDR1 SGHTA and CDR2 FQGNSA. CDR3 length equals 14 residues. Based on the CDR3 plus reference TRBV7-2 and TRBJ2-3, the full variable domain is GAGVSQSPSNKVTEKGKDVELRCDPISGHTALYWYRQSLGQGLEFLIYFQGNSAPDKSGLPSDRFSAERTGGSVSTLTIQRTQQEDSAVYLCASSLGLFSDTQYFGPGTRLTVL.

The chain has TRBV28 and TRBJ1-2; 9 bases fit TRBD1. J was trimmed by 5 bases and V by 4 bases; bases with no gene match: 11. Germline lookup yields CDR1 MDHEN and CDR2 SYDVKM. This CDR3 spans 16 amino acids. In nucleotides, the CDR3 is TGTGCCAGCAGTTCCCCGGGACAGGGATGGGGGTATGGCTACACCTTC. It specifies CASSSPGQGWGYGYTF.

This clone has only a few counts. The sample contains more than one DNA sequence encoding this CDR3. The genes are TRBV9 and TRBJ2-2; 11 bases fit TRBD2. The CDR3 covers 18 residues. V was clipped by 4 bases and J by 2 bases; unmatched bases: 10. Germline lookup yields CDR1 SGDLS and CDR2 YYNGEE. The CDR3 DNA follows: TGTGCCAGCAGCAAAACTAGCGGGAGTTACAGTAACACCGGGGAGCTGTTTTTT. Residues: CASSKTSGSYSNTGELFF.

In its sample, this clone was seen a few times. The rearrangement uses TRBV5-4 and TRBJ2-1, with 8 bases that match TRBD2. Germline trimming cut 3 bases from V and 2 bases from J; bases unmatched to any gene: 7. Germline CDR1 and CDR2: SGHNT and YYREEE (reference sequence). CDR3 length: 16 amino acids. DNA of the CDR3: TGTGCCAGCAGCTCAAGCGGGAGAGGAACCTACAATGAGCAGTTCTTC. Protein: CASSSSGRGTYNEQFF. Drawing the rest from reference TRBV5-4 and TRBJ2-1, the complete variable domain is ETGVTQSPTHLIKTRGQQVTLRCSSQSGHNTVSWYQQALGQGPQFIFQYYREEENGRGNFPPRFSGLQFPNYSSELNVNALELDDSALYLCASSSSGRGTYNEQFFGPGTRLTVL.

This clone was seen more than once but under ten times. DNA of the CDR3: TGTGCCAGCAGCCAAGATTCTTTCGGGAGCTCCTACGAGCAGTACTTC. Translated: CASSQDSFGSSYEQYF. V and J are TRBV4-2 and TRBJ2-7; D may be TRBD2 (6 bases). The germline V gene encodes CDR1 LGHNA and CDR2 YNFKEQ. The CDR3 has 16 amino acids. With 0 bases removed from V and 0 bases from J, the gap between germline ends came to 12 bases.

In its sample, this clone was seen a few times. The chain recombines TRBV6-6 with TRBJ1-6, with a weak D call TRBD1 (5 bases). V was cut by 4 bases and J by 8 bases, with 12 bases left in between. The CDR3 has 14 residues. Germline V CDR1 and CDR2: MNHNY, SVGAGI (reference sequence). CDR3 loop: CASSSQGGDSPLHF. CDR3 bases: TGTGCCAGCAGTTCTCAGGGTGGGGATTCACCCCTCCACTTT.

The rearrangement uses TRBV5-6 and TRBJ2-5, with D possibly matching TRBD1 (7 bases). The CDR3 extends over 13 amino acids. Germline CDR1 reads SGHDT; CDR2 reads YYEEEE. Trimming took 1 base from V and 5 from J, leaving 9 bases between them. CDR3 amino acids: CASSLPGGETQYF. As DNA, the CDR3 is TGTGCCAGCAGCTTGCCAGGGGGGGAGACCCAGTACTTC.